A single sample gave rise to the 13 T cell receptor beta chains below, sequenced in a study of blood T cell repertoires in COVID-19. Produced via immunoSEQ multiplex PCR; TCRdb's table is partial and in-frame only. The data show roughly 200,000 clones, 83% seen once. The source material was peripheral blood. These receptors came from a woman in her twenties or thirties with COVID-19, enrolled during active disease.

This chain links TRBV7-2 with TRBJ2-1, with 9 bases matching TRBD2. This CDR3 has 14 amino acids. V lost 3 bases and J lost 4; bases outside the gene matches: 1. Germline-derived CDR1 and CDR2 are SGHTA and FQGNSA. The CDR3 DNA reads TGTGCCAGCAGCTTCAGCGGGGGGTACAATGAGCAGTTCTTC. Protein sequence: CASSFSGGYNEQFF.

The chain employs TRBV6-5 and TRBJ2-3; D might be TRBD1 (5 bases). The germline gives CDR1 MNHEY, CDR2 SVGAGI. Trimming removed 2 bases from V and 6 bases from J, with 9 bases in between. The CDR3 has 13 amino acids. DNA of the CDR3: TGTGCCAGCAGTTACGCAGGGCTTGATACGCAGTATTTT. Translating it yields CASSYAGLDTQYF.

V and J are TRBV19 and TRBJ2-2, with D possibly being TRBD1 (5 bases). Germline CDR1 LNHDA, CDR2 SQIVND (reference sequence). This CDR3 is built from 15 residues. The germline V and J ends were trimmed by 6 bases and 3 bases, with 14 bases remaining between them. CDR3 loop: CASSVQGADTGELFF. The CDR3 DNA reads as TGTGCCAGTAGCGTACAAGGGGCGGACACCGGGGAGCTGTTTTTT.

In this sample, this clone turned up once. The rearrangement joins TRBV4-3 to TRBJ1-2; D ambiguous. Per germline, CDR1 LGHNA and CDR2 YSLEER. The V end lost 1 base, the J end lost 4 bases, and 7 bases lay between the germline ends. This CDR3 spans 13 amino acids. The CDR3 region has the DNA TGCGCCAGCAGCCAAGGTCCTCTCTATGGCTACACCTTC. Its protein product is CASSQGPLYGYTF.

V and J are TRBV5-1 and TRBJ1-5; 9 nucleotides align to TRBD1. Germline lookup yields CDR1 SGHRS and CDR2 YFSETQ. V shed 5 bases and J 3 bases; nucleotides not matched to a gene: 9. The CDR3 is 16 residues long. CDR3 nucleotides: TGCGCCAGCAGACCGACCGGGACAGGGACCAATCAGCCCCAGCATTTT. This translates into CASRPTGTGTNQPQHF.

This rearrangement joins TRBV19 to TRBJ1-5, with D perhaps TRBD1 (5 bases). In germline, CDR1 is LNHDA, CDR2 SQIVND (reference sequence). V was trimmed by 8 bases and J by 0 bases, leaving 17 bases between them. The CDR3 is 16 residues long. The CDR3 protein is CASLDPGLLSNQPQHF. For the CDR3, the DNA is TGTGCCAGTCTCGACCCGGGACTCCTTAGCAATCAGCCCCAGCATTTT.

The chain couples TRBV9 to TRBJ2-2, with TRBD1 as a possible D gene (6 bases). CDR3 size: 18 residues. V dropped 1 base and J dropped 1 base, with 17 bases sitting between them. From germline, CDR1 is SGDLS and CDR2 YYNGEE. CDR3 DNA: TGTGCCAGCAGCGTAAAAATGGTCGGGACATTGAACACCGGGGAGCTGTTTTTT. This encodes CASSVKMVGTLNTGELFF.

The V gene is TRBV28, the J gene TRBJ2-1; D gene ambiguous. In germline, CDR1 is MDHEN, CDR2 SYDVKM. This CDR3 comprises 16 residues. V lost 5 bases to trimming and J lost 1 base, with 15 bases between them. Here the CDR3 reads CASSPPGPGSYNEQFF. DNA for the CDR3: TGTGCCAGCAGTCCCCCAGGCCCCGGATCCTACAATGAGCAGTTCTTC.

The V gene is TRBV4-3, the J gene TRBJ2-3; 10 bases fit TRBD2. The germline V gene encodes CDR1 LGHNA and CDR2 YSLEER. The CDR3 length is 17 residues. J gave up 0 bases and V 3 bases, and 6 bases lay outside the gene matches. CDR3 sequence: CASSHVPSGGSTDTQYF. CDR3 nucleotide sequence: TGCGCCAGCAGCCATGTCCCTAGCGGGGGTAGCACAGATACGCAGTATTTT.

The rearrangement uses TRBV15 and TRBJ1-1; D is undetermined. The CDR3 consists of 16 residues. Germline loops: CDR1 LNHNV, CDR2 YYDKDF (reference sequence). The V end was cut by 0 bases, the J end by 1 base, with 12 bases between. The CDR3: CATSRDWRVSNTEAFF. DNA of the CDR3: TGTGCCACCAGCAGAGATTGGAGGGTTTCGAACACTGAAGCTTTCTTT.

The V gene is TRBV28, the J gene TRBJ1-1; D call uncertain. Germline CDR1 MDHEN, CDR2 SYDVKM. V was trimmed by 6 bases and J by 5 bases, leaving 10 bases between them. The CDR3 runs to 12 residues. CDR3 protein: CASSLGRTEAFF. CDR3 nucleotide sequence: TGTGCCAGCAGCCTTGGGAGGACTGAAGCTTTCTTT.

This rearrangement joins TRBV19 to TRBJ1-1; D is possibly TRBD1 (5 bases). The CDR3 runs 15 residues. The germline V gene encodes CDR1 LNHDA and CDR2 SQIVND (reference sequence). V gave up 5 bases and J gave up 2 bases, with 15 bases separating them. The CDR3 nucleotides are TGTGCCAGTAGTCCAAGGGACTTATCTAACACTGAAGCTTTCTTT. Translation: CASSPRDLSNTEAFF.

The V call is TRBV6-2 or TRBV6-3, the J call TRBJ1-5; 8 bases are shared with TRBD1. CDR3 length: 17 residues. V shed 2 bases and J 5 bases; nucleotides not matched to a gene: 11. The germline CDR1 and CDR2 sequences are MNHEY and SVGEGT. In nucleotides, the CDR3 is TGTGCCAGCAGTTACGCAGGGACAGGAACCCGCCATCAGCCCCAGCATTTT. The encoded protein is CASSYAGTGTRHQPQHF.